The 11 T cell receptor beta chains listed next were all sequenced from one sample in a study of cytomegalovirus exposure and HLA in healthy donors. It was with 60 Vbeta and 13 Jbeta primers that the PCR ran. Some clones are missing from TCRdb's copy, which holds only in-frame ones; the method was immunoSEQ multiplex PCR. This sample has 130,000 or so clones, with around 80% found just once. The sequenced sample was PBMCs. These receptors were taken from a woman in her 40s in good health and CMV-seronegative.

The chain is built from TRBV19 and TRBJ2-7, with a possible D match to TRBD1 (6 bases). Germline CDR1 and CDR2: LNHDA and SQIVND (reference sequence). V lost 5 bases, J lost 1 base, and 12 bases lay in between. CDR3 length: 14 residues. The CDR3 here is CASSFLTGSYEQYF. The CDR3 coding sequence is TGTGCCAGTAGTTTCCTGACAGGTTCCTACGAGCAGTACTTC.

This rearrangement joins TRBV7-7 to TRBJ2-2, with D tentatively TRBD2 (6 bases). Deletions cut 5 bases from V and 4 bases from J, with 17 bases between. The CDR3 consists of 16 residues. Germline CDR1 SSHAT, CDR2 FNYEAQ (reference sequence). The CDR3 sequence is CASSRAGGPGTGELFF. The CDR3 nucleotides are TGTGCCAGCAGCCGGGCCGGAGGGCCTGGCACCGGGGAGCTGTTTTTT. The whole variable domain, remainder taken from reference TRBV7-7 and TRBJ2-2, is GAGVSQSPRYKVTKRGQDVTLRCDPISSHATLYWYQQALGQGPEFLTYFNYEAQPDKSGLPSDRFSAERPEGSISTLTIQRTEQRDSAMYRCASSRAGGPGTGELFFGEGSRLTVL.

V is TRBV5-1 and J is TRBJ2-7; 11 bases line up with TRBD2. The V segment lost 0 bases and the J segment 4 bases; nucleotides outside the gene matches: 3. CDR1 and CDR2 (germline): SGHRS, YFSETQ. The CDR3 loop spans 15 amino acids. CDR3 loop: CASSLDTSGSYEQYF. As DNA, the CDR3 is TGCGCCAGCAGCTTGGATACTAGCGGGAGTTACGAGCAGTACTTC.

The chain joins TRBV28 to TRBJ2-5; 7 bases match TRBD2. The CDR3 sequence is 15 residues long. The trim removed 8 bases at V and 4 bases at J, leaving 13 bases unmatched. Per germline, CDR1 MDHEN and CDR2 SYDVKM. The CDR3 DNA reads as TGTGCCAGCGCCATGGGGGGGGATTCGTCAGAGACCCAGTACTTC. The encoded protein is CASAMGGDSSETQYF.

The rearrangement joins TRBV7-9 to TRBJ2-7; TRBD2 might be the D (6 bases). Trimming left V 3 bases short and J 0 bases short, with 9 bases between. The CDR3 runs to 14 residues. The V gene's germline CDR1 is SEHNR and CDR2 FQNEAQ (reference sequence). DNA of the CDR3: TGTGCCAGCAGCTTGAACGGGGGCTCCTACGAGCAGTACTTC. This translates into CASSLNGGSYEQYF.

The rearrangement links TRBV27 to TRBJ2-5; 7 bases match TRBD2. The J call is doubtful: the DNA matches TRBJ2-7 better. Germline V gene lookup returns CDR1 MNHEY and CDR2 SMNVEV (reference sequence). The CDR3 extends over 14 amino acids. CDR3 sequence reads: CASSPNWGGYEQYF. In nucleotides, the CDR3 is TGTGCCAGCAGTCCTAATTGGGGGGGTTACGAGCAGTACTTC.

The V gene is TRBV4-1, the J gene TRBJ2-4; weak D call: TRBD2 (5 bases). CDR1 and CDR2 from the germline V gene are MGHRA and YSYEKL. The V end lost 0 bases, the J end lost 15 bases, and 15 bases lay between the germline ends. The CDR3 has 13 amino acids. The CDR3 sequence: CASSQDYRGLTYF. Here the CDR3 DNA reads TGCGCCAGCAGCCAAGATTATCGGGGTCTCACGTACTTC.

This clone came up once. The chain employs TRBV7-9 and TRBJ1-1, with no clear D. This CDR3 is built from 14 residues. Trimming shortened V by 8 bases and J by 12 bases, and 25 bases separated the two germline ends. Germline V lookup: CDR1 SEHNR, CDR2 FQNEAQ (reference sequence). The CDR3 is CASFHSAGRGRTFF. CDR3 sequence (DNA): TGTGCCAGCTTCCACTCCGCCGGTCGGGGTCGGACTTTCTTT.

V is TRBV5-1 and J is TRBJ2-5, with D perhaps TRBD1 (5 bases). This CDR3 has 12 residues. CDR1 SGHRS and CDR2 YFSETQ come from the germline V gene. Trimming took off 4 bases at V and 7 bases at J, with 11 bases between the two ends. This CDR3 reads CASSADSGTQYF. CDR3 coding DNA: TGCGCCAGCAGCGCCGACAGTGGGACCCAGTACTTC.

The V gene is TRBV19, the J gene TRBJ2-3; 7 bases are shared with TRBD2. Germline trimming cut 6 bases from V and 4 bases from J; bases unmatched to any gene: 13. There are 16 residues in the CDR3. The V gene's germline CDR1 is LNHDA and CDR2 SQIVND (reference sequence). The CDR3 DNA reads TGTGCCAGTAGGAGGGGAGGGGCTCTTCGCGCAGATACGCAGTATTTT. As protein: CASRRGGALRADTQYF. The full variable domain, its missing parts supplied by reference TRBV19 and TRBJ2-3, is DGGITQSPKYLFRKEGQNVTLSCEQNLNHDAMYWYRQDPGQGLRLIYYSQIVNDFQKGDIAEGYSVSREKKESFPLTVTSAQKNPTAFYLCASRRGGALRADTQYFGPGTRLTVL.

V gene TRBV9 combines with J gene TRBJ2-1, with a tentative D call TRBD2 (5 bases). The germline CDR1 and CDR2 sequences are SGDLS and YYNGEE. Between the trimmed V and J ends, which lost 0 bases and 5 bases, there was a span of 6 bases. The CDR3 is 13 amino acids. The CDR3 DNA is TGTGCCAGCAGCGTAGACGGGGACAATGAGCAGTTCTTC. It yields the protein CASSVDGDNEQFF.